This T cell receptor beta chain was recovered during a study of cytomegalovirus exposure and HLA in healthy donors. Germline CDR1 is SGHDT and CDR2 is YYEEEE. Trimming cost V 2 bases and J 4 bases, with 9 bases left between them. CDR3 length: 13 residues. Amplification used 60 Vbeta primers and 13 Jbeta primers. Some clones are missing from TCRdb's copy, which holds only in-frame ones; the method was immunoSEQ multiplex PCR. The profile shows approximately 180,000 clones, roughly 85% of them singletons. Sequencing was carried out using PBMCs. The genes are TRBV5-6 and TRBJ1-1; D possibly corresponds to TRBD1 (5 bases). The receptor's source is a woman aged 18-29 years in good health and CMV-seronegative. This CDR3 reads CASSFGASTEAFF. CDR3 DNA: TGTGCCAGCAGCTTTGGGGCGAGCACTGAAGCTTTCTTT.